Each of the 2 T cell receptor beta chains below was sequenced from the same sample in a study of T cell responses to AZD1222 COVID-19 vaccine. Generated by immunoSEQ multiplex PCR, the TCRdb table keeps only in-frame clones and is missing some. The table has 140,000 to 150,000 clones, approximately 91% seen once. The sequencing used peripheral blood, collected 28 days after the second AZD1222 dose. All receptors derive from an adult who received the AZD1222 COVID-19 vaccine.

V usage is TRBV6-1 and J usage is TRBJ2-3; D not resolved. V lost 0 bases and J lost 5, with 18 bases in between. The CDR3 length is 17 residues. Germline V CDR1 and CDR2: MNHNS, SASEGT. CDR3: CASSEASSVYGEDTQYF. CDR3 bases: TGTGCCAGCAGTGAAGCGTCAAGCGTCTATGGGGAAGATACGCAGTATTTT.

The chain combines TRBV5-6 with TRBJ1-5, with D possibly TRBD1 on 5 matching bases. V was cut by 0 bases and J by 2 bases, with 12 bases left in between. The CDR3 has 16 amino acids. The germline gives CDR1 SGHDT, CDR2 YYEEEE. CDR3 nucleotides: TGTGCCAGCAGCTTGGCCGGGGGGAACGGCAATCAGCCCCAGCATTTT. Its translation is CASSLAGGNGNQPQHF.